At least ten counts were recorded for the clone carrying this T cell receptor beta chain. Its antigen is currently unknown. TCR beta CDR3 region amplification was performed from RNA transcripts. TCR CDR3 regions were first amplified by RT-PCR with HTBI primers. MiXCR, run by TCRdb on the multiplex PCR reads, gives a single entry per CDR3 protein. The table has approximately 320,000 distinct CDR3 sequences, 16% seen once. Each patient was aged 18 to 65 and had newly diagnosed hyperthyroidism of under 2 months' duration. PBMCs stemmed from approximately 10 ml fresh peripheral blood. The sample originates from a study of T cells in Graves' hyperthyroidism and ophthalmopathy. Study results and caveats: Ophthalmopathy, which appeared later, was predicted by the model a median 6.5 months before onset. Researchers found most expanded thyroid clonotypes above 0.001 in blood as well.

The ends were cut back, 7 bases at V and 4 bases at J, with 17 bases in the middle. The CDR3 totals 15 residues. The chain couples TRBV12-3 or TRBV12-4 to TRBJ1-3; D is ambiguous. Sequencing input: blood. The TCR originated in a man aged 25 to 45 with Graves' hyperthyroidism. This chain's CDR3 is CASTPDTQKGNTIYF. The DNA for the CDR3 is TGTGCCAGCACTCCAGACACCCAGAAGGGAAACACCATATATTTT.